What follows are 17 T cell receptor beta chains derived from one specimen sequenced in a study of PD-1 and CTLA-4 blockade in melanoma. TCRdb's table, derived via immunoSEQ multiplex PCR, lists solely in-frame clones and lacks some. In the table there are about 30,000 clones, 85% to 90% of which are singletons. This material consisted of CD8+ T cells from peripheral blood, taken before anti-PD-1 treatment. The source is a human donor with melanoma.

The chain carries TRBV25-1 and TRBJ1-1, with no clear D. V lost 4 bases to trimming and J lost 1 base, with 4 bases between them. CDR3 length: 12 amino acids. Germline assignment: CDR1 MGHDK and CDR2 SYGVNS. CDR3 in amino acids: CASSGTNTEAFF. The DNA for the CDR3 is TGTGCCAGCAGTGGAACGAACACTGAAGCTTTCTTT.

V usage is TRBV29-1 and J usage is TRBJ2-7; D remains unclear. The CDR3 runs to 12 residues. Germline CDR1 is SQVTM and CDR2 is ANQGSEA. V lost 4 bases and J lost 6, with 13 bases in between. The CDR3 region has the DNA TGCAGCGTTGCACGGATCCTAGGCGAGCAGTACTTC. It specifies CSVARILGEQYF.

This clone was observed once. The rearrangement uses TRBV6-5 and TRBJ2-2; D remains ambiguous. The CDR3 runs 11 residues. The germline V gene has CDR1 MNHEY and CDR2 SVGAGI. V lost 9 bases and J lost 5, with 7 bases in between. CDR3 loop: CASGVTGELFF. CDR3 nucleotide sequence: TGTGCCAGTGGTGTTACCGGGGAGCTGTTTTTT.

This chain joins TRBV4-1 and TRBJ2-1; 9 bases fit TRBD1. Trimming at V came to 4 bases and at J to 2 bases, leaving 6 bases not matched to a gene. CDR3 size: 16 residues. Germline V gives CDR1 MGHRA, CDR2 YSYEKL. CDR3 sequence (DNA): TGCGCCAGCAGCCCAGAGGGACAGGGCGCCTACAATGAGCAGTTCTTC. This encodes CASSPEGQGAYNEQFF.

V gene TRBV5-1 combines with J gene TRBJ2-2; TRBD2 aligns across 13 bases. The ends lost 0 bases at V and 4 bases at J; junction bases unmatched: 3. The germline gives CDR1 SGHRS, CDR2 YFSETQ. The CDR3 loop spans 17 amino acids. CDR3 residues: CASSLELAGGLTGELFF. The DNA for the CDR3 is TGCGCCAGCAGCTTGGAACTAGCGGGGGGGCTCACCGGGGAGCTGTTTTTT.

CDR3 protein: CASSPPDSEAFF. DNA for the CDR3: TGTGCCAGCTCACCCCCAGACAGCGAAGCTTTCTTT. The rearrangement uses TRBV18 and TRBJ1-1; D may be TRBD1 (5 bases). The CDR3 extends over 12 amino acids. Per the germline V gene, CDR1 is KGHSH and CDR2 is LQKENI. V was shortened by 3 bases and J by 8 bases, with 10 bases between the two germline ends.

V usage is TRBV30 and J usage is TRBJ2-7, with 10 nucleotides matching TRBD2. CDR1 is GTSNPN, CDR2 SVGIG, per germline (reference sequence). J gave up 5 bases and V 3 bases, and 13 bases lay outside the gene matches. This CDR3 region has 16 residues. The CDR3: CAWSPGVSGGAHEQYF. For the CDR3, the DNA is TGTGCCTGGAGCCCCGGGGTGAGCGGGGGGGCTCACGAGCAGTACTTC. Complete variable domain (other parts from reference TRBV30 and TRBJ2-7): SQTIHQWPATLVQPVGSPLSLECTVEGTSNPNLYWYRQAAGRGLQLLFYSVGIGQISSEVPQNLSASRPQDRQFILSSKKLLLSDSGFYLCAWSPGVSGGAHEQYFGPGTRLTVT.

The CDR3 sequence: CASSMGQNTEAFF. DNA of the CDR3: TGCGCCAGCAGCATGGGACAGAACACTGAAGCTTTCTTT. The chain carries TRBV5-1 and TRBJ1-1; possible D gene TRBD1, 6 bases. The CDR3 covers 13 residues. Germline-derived CDR1 and CDR2 are SGHRS and YFSETQ. V lost 4 bases, J lost 1 base, and 8 bases lay in between.

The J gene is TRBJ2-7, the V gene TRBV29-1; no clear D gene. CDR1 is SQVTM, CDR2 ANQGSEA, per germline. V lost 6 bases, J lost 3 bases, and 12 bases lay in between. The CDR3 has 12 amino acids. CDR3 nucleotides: TGCAGCGTGTTCTCGGTGGGCTACGAGCAGTACTTC. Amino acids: CSVFSVGYEQYF.

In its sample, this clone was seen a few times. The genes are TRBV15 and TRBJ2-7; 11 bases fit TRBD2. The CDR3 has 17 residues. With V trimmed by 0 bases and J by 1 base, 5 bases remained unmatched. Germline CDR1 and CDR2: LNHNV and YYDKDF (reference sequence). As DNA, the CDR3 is TGTGCCACCAGCAGAGATAAGGTAGCGGGAGGGTCCTACGAGCAGTACTTC. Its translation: CATSRDKVAGGSYEQYF.

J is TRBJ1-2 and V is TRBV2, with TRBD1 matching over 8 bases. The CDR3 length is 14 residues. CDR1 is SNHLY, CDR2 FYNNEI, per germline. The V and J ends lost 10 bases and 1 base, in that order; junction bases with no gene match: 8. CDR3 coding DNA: TGTGCCATCCTACAGGGGGTTAGTAACTATGGCTACACCTTC. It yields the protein CAILQGVSNYGYTF.

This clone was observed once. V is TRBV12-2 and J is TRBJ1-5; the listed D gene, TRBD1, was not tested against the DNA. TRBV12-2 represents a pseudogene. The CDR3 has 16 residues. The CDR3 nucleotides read TGTGCAAGTCGCTTAATGCACCGGGACAGACATCAGCCCCAGCATTTT. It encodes CASRLMHRDRHQPQHF.

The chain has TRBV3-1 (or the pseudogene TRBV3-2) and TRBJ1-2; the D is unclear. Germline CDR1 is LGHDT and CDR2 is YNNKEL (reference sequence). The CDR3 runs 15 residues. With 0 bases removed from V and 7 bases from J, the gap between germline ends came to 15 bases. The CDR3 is CASSQESLTGSGYTF. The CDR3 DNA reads TGTGCCAGCAGCCAAGAATCGTTAACGGGGAGTGGCTACACCTTC.

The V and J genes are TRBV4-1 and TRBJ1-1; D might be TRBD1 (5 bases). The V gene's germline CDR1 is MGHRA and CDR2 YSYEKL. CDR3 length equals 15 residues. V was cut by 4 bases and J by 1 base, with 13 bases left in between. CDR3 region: CASSPGEQANTEAFF. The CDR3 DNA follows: TGCGCCAGCAGCCCTGGGGAACAGGCGAACACTGAAGCTTTCTTT.

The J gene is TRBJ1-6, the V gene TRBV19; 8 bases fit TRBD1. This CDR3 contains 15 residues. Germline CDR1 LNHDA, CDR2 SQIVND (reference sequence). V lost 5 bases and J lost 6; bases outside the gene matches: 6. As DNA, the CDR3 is TGTGCCAGTAGTCCGGGGACAGGAATTAATTCACCCCTCCACTTT. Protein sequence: CASSPGTGINSPLHF.

CDR3: CASSIAGQGYNEQFF. Written as DNA, the CDR3 is TGTGCCAGTAGTATCGCGGGACAGGGATACAATGAGCAGTTCTTC. The V and J genes are TRBV19 and TRBJ2-1, with TRBD1 identical over 9 bases. Looked up from germline, CDR1 is LNHDA and CDR2 is SQIVND (reference sequence). V shed 3 bases and J 4 bases; nucleotides not matched to a gene: 4. The CDR3 is 15 amino acids.

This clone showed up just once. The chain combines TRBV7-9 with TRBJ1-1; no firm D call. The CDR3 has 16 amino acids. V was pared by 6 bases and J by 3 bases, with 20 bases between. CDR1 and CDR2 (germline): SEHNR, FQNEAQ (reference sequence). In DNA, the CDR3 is TGTGCCAGCAGAACAGACACTCCTGGGCCGGACACTGAAGCTTTCTTT. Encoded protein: CASRTDTPGPDTEAFF.